The clone carrying this T cell receptor beta chain was detected only a few times. Its antigen is unknown. The data stem from a study of T cell repertoires in cytomegalovirus infection. Study-wide context: In the study, CMV epitopes included recently identified HLA-C-restricted and well-studied HLA-B-restricted ones. Indications came from public TCR beta signatures; they pointed to CMV infection and to a matching HLA type.

TCRdb recomputed calls from the reads with MiXCR, one row per CDR3 protein. The repertoire holds roughly 500,000 distinct CDR3 sequences, with about 33% as singletons. The ends were cut back, 0 bases at V and 9 bases at J, with 18 bases in the middle. The CDR3 has 16 amino acids. CDR1 is MNHEY and CDR2 is SMNVEV in the germline V gene (reference sequence). The chain uses TRBV27 and TRBJ2-4; the D gene is possibly TRBD2 (5 bases). The sequenced sample was cultured PBMCs, obtained from culture after CMV antigen stimulation. The sequence derives from a human donor in good health (CMV status not recorded). Some clones in this sample may be carry-over from other donors' samples. The CDR3 nucleotides are TGTGCCAGCAGTTTATCGAAAGGGTCCCAGGCGGGCATTCAGTACTTC. This codes for CASSLSKGSQAGIQYF.